This entry is about one T cell receptor (beta chain). Its matching antigen is unknown. The sample comes from a study of beta chain features in type 1 diabetes. Isolated RNA was reverse transcribed in full, so expressed TCRB transcripts were sequenced. Clones were read by immunoSEQ multiplex PCR, and TCRdb kept only the in-frame ones, dropping some. The sample consists of roughly 500,000 clones, roughly an eighth of them appearing once. V lost 1 base to trimming and J lost 6 bases, with 12 bases between them. This CDR3 is 15 amino acids long. Germline CDR1 is SGHDN and CDR2 is FVKESK. Study-wide findings and caveats: Moderate but significant shortening of TCRB CDR3s was recorded in all four CD4+ subsets from Type 1 diabetes patients. Insertions at VDJ junctions were less frequent in type 1 diabetes patients. These patients also deleted more nucleotides at the same junctions.

Material for sequencing was naive CD4+ T cells from blood. The chain links TRBV14 to TRBJ2-2; tentative D call: TRBD2 (5 bases). The source of this sequence is a woman aged 18-29 years in good health. This chain's CDR3 is CASSQAGSWAGELFF. The CDR3 coding sequence is TGTGCCAGCAGCCAAGCGGGGAGTTGGGCCGGGGAGCTGTTTTTT.